The 18 T cell receptor beta chains presented below share a single source sample, sequenced in a study of T-cell reconstitution after alpha-beta-depleted transplantation in children. Researchers prepared the TCRbeta library using unique molecular identifiers, the study reports. TCRdb re-called the PCR reads with MiXCR, one entry per CDR3 protein. The sample includes 500,000 to 600,000 distinct CDR3 sequences, less than 35% seen only once; the top ten take under 3%. The starting material was PBMCs from the stem cell graft donor, obtained from the stem cell graft. These receptors came from a human donor who donated a stem cell graft to a child with aplastic anemia.

This chain joins TRBV15 and TRBJ1-2; a weak D match, TRBD1 (6 bases). Trimming cost V 0 bases and J 4 bases, with 9 bases left between them. In germline, CDR1 is LNHNV, CDR2 YYDKDF (reference sequence). CDR3 length equals 14 residues. The CDR3 bases are TGTGCCACCAGCAGAGATCAGGGGTCCTATGGCTACACCTTC. Protein: CATSRDQGSYGYTF.

This clonotype was seen more than once but under ten times. This chain connects TRBV12-3 or TRBV12-4 to TRBJ2-5; D tentatively reads TRBD1 or TRBD2 (6 bases each). This CDR3 region has 14 residues. The germline V and J ends were trimmed by 7 bases and 4 bases, with 16 bases remaining between them. CDR3 residues: CASTLRGRRETQYF. CDR3 in DNA: TGTGCCAGCACCTTAAGGGGGAGGCGAGAGACCCAGTACTTC.

The chain uses TRBV9 and TRBJ2-7; D unresolved. Trimming pared 0 bases from V and 0 bases from J, leaving 10 bases between. Germline V gene data show CDR1 as SGDLS and CDR2 as YYNGEE. The CDR3 is 15 amino acids. CDR3 bases: TGTGCCAGCAGCGTAGATCCGAAACCCTCCTACGAGCAGTACTTC. It encodes CASSVDPKPSYEQYF.

This chain joins TRBV19 and TRBJ2-5; maybe TRBD1 (6 bases). Germline-derived CDR1 and CDR2 are LNHDA and SQIVND (reference sequence). V was pared by 5 bases and J by 7 bases, with 17 bases between. The CDR3 totals 14 residues. In DNA form, the CDR3 reads TGTGCCAGTAGTCCTGGACAGTTGTTCCGGACCCAGTACTTC. Protein product: CASSPGQLFRTQYF.

CDR3 protein: CASSTDRGLGEQFF. CDR3 nucleotide sequence: TGTGCCAGCAGCACCGACAGGGGGCTTGGTGAGCAGTTCTTC. The chain couples TRBV7-8 to TRBJ2-1; 10 nucleotides match TRBD1. J gave up 9 bases and V 5 bases, and 7 bases lay outside the gene matches. CDR3 length: 14 residues. Germline V CDR1 and CDR2: SGHVS, FQNEAQ.

The gene calls are TRBV20-1 and TRBJ2-5; D is perhaps TRBD2 (6 bases). The CDR3 spans 12 residues. Trimming stripped 5 bases from V and 9 bases from J, with 16 bases between. The germline V gene has CDR1 DFQATT and CDR2 SNEGSKA (reference sequence). CDR3 residues: CSASPGSGAQYF. The DNA of the CDR3 is TGCAGTGCTTCGCCAGGGTCGGGAGCCCAGTACTTC.

The rearrangement joins TRBV25-1 to TRBJ2-5, with 7 bases identical to TRBD2. The CDR3 is made up of 16 amino acids. Losses at the gene ends were 3 bases for V and 3 bases for J; bases not matched to a gene: 10. Germline values: CDR1 MGHDK, CDR2 SYGVNS. The CDR3 loop is CASSDPRGGRKETQYF. In DNA, the CDR3 is TGTGCCAGCAGTGATCCCCGTGGCGGGAGAAAAGAGACCCAGTACTTC.

This chain connects TRBV27 to TRBJ2-3, with a tentative D call TRBD1 (6 bases). Trimming removed 7 bases at V and 2 bases at J, with 10 bases between. Germline CDR1 is MNHEY and CDR2 is SMNVEV (reference sequence). The CDR3 covers 13 residues. CDR3 protein: CASTQGNTDTQYF. The CDR3 nucleotides are TGTGCCAGCACACAGGGTAACACAGATACGCAGTATTTT.

CDR3 coding DNA: TGCAGTGCTAGCTCATCATCCGAAAAACTGTTTTTT. Amino acid sequence: CSASSSSEKLFF. The gene calls are TRBV20-1 and TRBJ1-4; D unresolved. Trimming removed 3 bases at V and 8 bases at J, with 10 bases between. Germline V gene sequence: CDR1 DFQATT, CDR2 SNEGSKA (reference sequence). This CDR3 has 12 amino acids.

The chain combines TRBV29-1 with TRBJ1-1; D uncertain. Looked up from germline, CDR1 is SQVTM and CDR2 is ANQGSEA. The CDR3 is made up of 14 amino acids. The V end lost 6 bases, the J end lost 11 bases, and 25 bases lay between the germline ends. DNA of the CDR3: TGCAGCGTGACAACGTCGTACGGGAGAGAAGAGGCTTTCTTT. It is translated as CSVTTSYGREEAFF.

This clonotype was recorded a few times. The V and J genes are TRBV5-6 and TRBJ2-1; TRBD2 matches at 9 bases. The CDR3 runs 14 residues. The V segment lost 3 bases and the J segment 9 bases; nucleotides outside the gene matches: 7. Per the germline V gene, CDR1 is SGHDT and CDR2 is YYEEEE. The CDR3 nucleotides read TGTGCCAGCAGCTCCCCATTGCGGGGGGGTGAGCAGTTCTTC. It yields the protein CASSSPLRGGEQFF. Combining the CDR3 with reference TRBV5-6 and TRBJ2-1 gives the whole variable domain DAGVTQSPTHLIKTRGQQVTLRCSPKSGHDTVSWYQQALGQGPQFIFQYYEEEERQRGNFPDRFSGHQFPNYSSELNVNALLLGDSALYLCASSSPLRGGEQFFGPGTRLTVL.

The chain is built from TRBV7-9 and TRBJ2-3; no clear D gene. This CDR3 has 13 amino acids. In germline, CDR1 is SEHNR, CDR2 FQNEAQ (reference sequence). V lost 4 bases and J 6 bases, leaving 11 bases between the germline ends. CDR3 sequence: CASSSPPRDTQYF. DNA for the CDR3: TGTGCCAGCAGCTCCCCTCCACGGGATACGCAGTATTTT.

This clonotype was seen more than once but under ten times. The rearrangement links TRBV5-1 to TRBJ2-2, with 11 bases matching TRBD2. V lost 7 bases to trimming and J lost 2 bases; unmatched junction nucleotides: 7. CDR1 and CDR2 from the germline V gene are SGHRS and YFSETQ. This CDR3 is built from 16 residues. The chain's CDR3 is CASETTSGTNTGELFF. The CDR3 DNA follows: TGCGCCAGCGAAACGACTAGCGGGACCAACACCGGGGAGCTGTTTTTT.

In this sample, this clonotype turned up a few times. The V gene is TRBV5-1, the J gene TRBJ1-1; 8 bases are a match to TRBD1. With V trimmed by 4 bases and J by 3 bases, 8 bases remained unmatched. Germline V gene lookup returns CDR1 SGHRS and CDR2 YFSETQ. This CDR3 region has 15 residues. The CDR3 DNA is TGCGCCAGCAGCCCAGGACAGGGACGGGACACTGAAGCTTTCTTT. It encodes CASSPGQGRDTEAFF.

V gene TRBV19 combines with J gene TRBJ2-3; 9 bases line up with TRBD2. The CDR3 is 15 amino acids. Germline lookup yields CDR1 LNHDA and CDR2 SQIVND (reference sequence). With V trimmed by 3 bases and J by 3 bases, 4 bases remained unmatched. The CDR3 is CASSIAGGPTDTQYF. As DNA, the CDR3 is TGTGCCAGTAGTATCGCGGGAGGGCCGACAGATACGCAGTATTTT. Using reference TRBV19 and TRBJ2-3 for the parts outside the CDR3, the full variable domain is DGGITQSPKYLFRKEGQNVTLSCEQNLNHDAMYWYRQDPGQGLRLIYYSQIVNDFQKGDIAEGYSVSREKKESFPLTVTSAQKNPTAFYLCASSIAGGPTDTQYFGPGTRLTVL.

This clonotype was detected a few times. The rearrangement joins TRBV4-3 to TRBJ2-7; TRBD2 aligns across 14 bases. The V segment lost 4 bases and the J segment 2 bases; nucleotides outside the gene matches: 10. The CDR3 length is 18 residues. Germline V CDR1 and CDR2: LGHNA, YSLEER. The CDR3 reads CASSRGLAGDAAAYEQYF. CDR3 bases: TGCGCCAGCAGCCGGGGACTAGCGGGAGACGCCGCCGCCTACGAGCAGTACTTC.

The genes are TRBV18 and TRBJ2-3; D uncertain. Germline V gene sequence: CDR1 KGHSH, CDR2 LQKENI. V lost 3 bases and J 5 bases, leaving 12 bases between the germline ends. The CDR3 spans 14 residues. The CDR3 is CASSPDSFRDTQYF. CDR3 DNA: TGTGCCAGCTCACCGGATAGCTTTCGAGATACGCAGTATTTT.

The rearrangement links TRBV29-1 to TRBJ1-2; D gene ambiguous. V was trimmed by 7 bases and J by 7 bases, leaving 13 bases between them. The CDR3 totals 11 residues. Germline CDR1 reads SQVTM; CDR2 reads ANQGSEA. CDR3 nucleotide sequence: TGCAGCGACCTAGGAGTTCCTGGCTACACCTTC. It encodes CSDLGVPGYTF.